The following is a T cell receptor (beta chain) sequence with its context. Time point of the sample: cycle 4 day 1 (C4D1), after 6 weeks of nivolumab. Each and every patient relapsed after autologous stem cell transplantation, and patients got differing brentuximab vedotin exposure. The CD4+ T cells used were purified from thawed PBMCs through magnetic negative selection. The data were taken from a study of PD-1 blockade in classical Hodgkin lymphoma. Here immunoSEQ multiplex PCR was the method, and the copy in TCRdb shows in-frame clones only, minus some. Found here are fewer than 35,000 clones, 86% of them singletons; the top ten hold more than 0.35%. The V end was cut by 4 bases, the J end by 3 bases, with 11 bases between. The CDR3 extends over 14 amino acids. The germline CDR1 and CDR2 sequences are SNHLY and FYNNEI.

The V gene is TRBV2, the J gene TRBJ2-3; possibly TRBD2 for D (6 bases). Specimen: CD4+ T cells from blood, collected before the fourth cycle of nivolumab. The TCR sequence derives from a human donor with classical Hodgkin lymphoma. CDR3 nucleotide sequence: TGTGCCAGCAGTGTTTACAGCGGGACAGATACGCAGTATTTT. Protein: CASSVYSGTDTQYF.